Listed here are 31 T cell receptor beta chains from one sample, sequenced in a study of siplizumab effects on memory and regulatory T cells. Only in-frame clones appear in the TCRdb table, and some are missing; sequencing was by immunoSEQ multiplex PCR. The sample yields 80,000 to 130,000 clones, roughly 94% seen once. The source material was Tregs sorted from blood. These receptors were collected from a human donor in good health.

The chain links TRBV5-5 to TRBJ1-3; D uncertain. The CDR3 length is 14 residues. Germline V gives CDR1 SGHKS, CDR2 YYEKEE (reference sequence). Trimming removed 0 bases at V and 0 bases at J, with 4 bases between. CDR3 sequence: CASSLGGSGNTIYF. The CDR3 region has the DNA TGTGCCAGCAGCTTGGGGGGCTCTGGAAACACCATATATTTT.

This chain uses TRBV7-9 with TRBJ2-1, with 7 nucleotides matching TRBD2. Germline CDR1 SEHNR, CDR2 FQNEAQ (reference sequence). The CDR3 spans 12 residues. Unmatched junction bases numbered 9, after V lost 10 bases and J lost 9 bases. The CDR3 is CAIRTRRSEQFF. CDR3 coding DNA: TGTGCCATCCGGACTAGGCGAAGTGAGCAGTTCTTC.

This chain links TRBV27 with TRBJ2-7; 7 bases fit TRBD1. V gave up 4 bases and J gave up 4 bases; unmatched junction bases: 10. This CDR3 region has 15 residues. Germline-derived CDR1 and CDR2 are MNHEY and SMNVEV (reference sequence). For the CDR3, the DNA is TGTGCCAGCAGTTCGGGCAGGGGGTTAATGTACGAGCAGTACTTC. As protein: CASSSGRGLMYEQYF.

The J gene is TRBJ1-2, the V gene TRBV19; D possibly corresponds to TRBD1 (5 bases). Trimming left V 6 bases short and J 1 base short, with 9 bases between. The CDR3 sequence is 13 residues long. Germline values: CDR1 LNHDA, CDR2 SQIVND (reference sequence). CDR3 region: CASSPQDNYGYTF. The CDR3 DNA sequence: TGTGCCAGTAGCCCACAGGATAACTATGGCTACACCTTC.

The chain couples TRBV28 to TRBJ2-7; tentative D call: TRBD2 (6 bases). Germline V gene lookup returns CDR1 MDHEN and CDR2 SYDVKM. Trimming shortened V by 6 bases and J by 0 bases, and 9 bases separated the two germline ends. This CDR3 has 13 residues. The CDR3 DNA reads as TGTGCCAGCAGGGGGGGACCCTCCTACGAGCAGTACTTC. It translates to CASRGGPSYEQYF.

V usage is TRBV7-3 and J usage is TRBJ2-2; D gene ambiguous. The germline gives CDR1 SGHTA, CDR2 FQGTGA. The V and J ends lost 5 bases and 2 bases respectively, with 6 bases between them. The CDR3 totals 13 residues. CDR3 nucleotides: TGTGCCAGCAGCCTTATAAACACCGGGGAGCTGTTTTTT. The encoded protein is CASSLINTGELFF.

The V call is TRBV9, the J call TRBJ2-1, with 8 nucleotides matching TRBD2. CDR3 length equals 15 residues. The trim removed 0 bases at V and 10 bases at J, leaving 9 bases unmatched. Germline V gene sequence: CDR1 SGDLS, CDR2 YYNGEE. CDR3 DNA sequence: TGTGCCAGCAGCGTAGTGGCTAGCGGGTATGGGGAGCAGTTCTTC. Translating gives CASSVVASGYGEQFF.

The chain combines TRBV29-1 with TRBJ2-1, with D perhaps TRBD1 or TRBD2 (5 bases each). The CDR3 contains 14 residues. V gave up 3 bases and J gave up 2 bases, with 11 bases separating them. The germline V gene has CDR1 SQVTM and CDR2 ANQGSEA. The DNA of the CDR3 is TGCAGCGTTGAGGGACGGGGACCCTACAATGAGCAGTTCTTC. Translation gives CSVEGRGPYNEQFF.

The chain is built from TRBV30 and TRBJ2-7, with 9 bases fitting TRBD1. Germline trimming cut 5 bases from V and 1 base from J; bases unmatched to any gene: 6. Germline V CDR1 and CDR2: GTSNPN, SVGIG (reference sequence). This CDR3 has 14 amino acids. This CDR3 is CAWAGTGRSYEQYF. CDR3 sequence (DNA): TGTGCCTGGGCCGGGACAGGGCGGTCCTACGAGCAGTACTTC.

The genes are TRBV10-2 and TRBJ2-7, with 7 nucleotides matching TRBD2. CDR1 WSHSY and CDR2 SAAADI come from the germline V gene. CDR3 length: 16 amino acids. V lost 5 bases, J lost 3 bases, and 13 bases stayed unmatched. CDR3 in amino acids: CASSRGGTVGNYEQYF. CDR3 bases: TGCGCCAGCAGTCGGGGAGGGACGGTCGGGAACTACGAGCAGTACTTC.

The V call is TRBV11-2, the J call TRBJ2-1; D is ambiguous. V lost 1 base, J lost 9 bases, and 4 bases lay in between. This CDR3 is built from 11 residues. Per the germline V gene, CDR1 is SGHAT and CDR2 is FQNNGV. The CDR3 DNA is TGTGCCAGCAGCTTAGTCCGTGAGCAGTTCTTC. It codes for CASSLVREQFF.

Only one count was recorded for this clone. This sequence joins TRBV10-1 and TRBJ2-7, with 9 nucleotides matching TRBD2. Germline V gene data show CDR1 as WNHNN and CDR2 as SYGVQD (reference sequence). The CDR3 totals 16 residues. V lost 2 bases, J lost 2 bases, and 7 bases stayed unmatched. The CDR3 region has the DNA TGCGCCAGCAGTGAGGATCTAGCGGGAAGAACCTACGAGCAGTACTTC. Its translation: CASSEDLAGRTYEQYF.

The chain couples TRBV6-6 to TRBJ2-7; D perhaps matches TRBD2 (5 bases). Germline values: CDR1 MNHNY, CDR2 SVGAGI (reference sequence). The CDR3 runs 12 residues. V was clipped by 8 bases and J by 3 bases, with 11 bases between them. CDR3 in DNA: TGTGCCAGCGGCGGACTGAACTACGAGCAGTACTTC. Encoded protein: CASGGLNYEQYF.

The chain recombines TRBV11-2 with TRBJ1-2; weak D call: TRBD1 (6 bases). With 4 bases removed from V and 7 bases from J, the gap between germline ends came to 22 bases. The CDR3 has 16 residues. Germline CDR1 and CDR2: SGHAT and FQNNGV. This CDR3 reads CASSSRRGRSSIGYTF. For the CDR3, the DNA is TGTGCCAGCAGCTCGAGACGGGGGCGATCGTCTATTGGCTACACCTTC. The complete variable domain, with remaining parts taken from reference TRBV11-2 and TRBJ1-2, reads EAGVAQSPRYKIIEKRQSVAFWCNPISGHATLYWYQQILGQGPKLLIQFQNNGVVDDSQLPKDRFSAERLKGVDSTLKIQPAKLEDSAVYLCASSSRRGRSSIGYTFGSGTRLTVV.

The chain is built from TRBV14 and TRBJ2-7; D is perhaps TRBD1 or TRBD2 (5 bases each). Germline loops: CDR1 SGHDN, CDR2 FVKESK. Trimming removed 4 bases at V and 0 bases at J, with 19 bases between. This CDR3 is 17 amino acids long. In DNA form, the CDR3 reads TGTGCCAGCAGCCGAAAAAAAGGGACGGTCAGCTCCTACGAGCAGTACTTC. It is translated as CASSRKKGTVSSYEQYF.

This clone was counted a single time. V and J are TRBV25-1 and TRBJ2-7, with D unresolved. CDR1 MGHDK and CDR2 SYGVNS come from the germline V gene. The CDR3 spans 11 residues. Trimming stripped 3 bases from V and 4 bases from J, with 4 bases between. CDR3 sequence: CASSEGYEQYF. The DNA for the CDR3 is TGTGCCAGCAGTGAGGGATACGAGCAGTACTTC.

The chain joins TRBV19 to TRBJ2-1; D might be TRBD1 or TRBD2, each matching 6 bases. The CDR3 consists of 18 residues. Deletions cut 10 bases from V and 0 bases from J, with 25 bases between. From germline, CDR1 is LNHDA and CDR2 SQIVND (reference sequence). This chain's CDR3 is CATQLRRGTLHSYNEQFF. CDR3 bases: TGTGCCACCCAACTTCGGAGGGGGACCCTTCACTCCTACAATGAGCAGTTCTTC.

This chain links TRBV7-9 with TRBJ1-4; weak D call: TRBD1 (6 bases). The CDR3 has 14 residues. With 8 bases removed from V and 5 bases from J, the gap between germline ends came to 15 bases. Germline V gene data show CDR1 as SEHNR and CDR2 as FQNEAQ (reference sequence). The CDR3 region has the DNA TGTGCCAGCTCGACGGGACACGGGAATGAAAAACTGTTTTTT. This encodes CASSTGHGNEKLFF.

The chain is built from TRBV10-2 and TRBJ2-7; D is uncertain. V was cut by 0 bases and J by 5 bases, with 8 bases left in between. The CDR3 runs 13 residues. Germline V gives CDR1 WSHSY, CDR2 SAAADI. The CDR3 loop is CASSESGRNEQYF. The CDR3 region has the DNA TGCGCCAGCAGTGAGTCTGGCAGGAACGAGCAGTACTTC.

This clone is a singleton in its sample. This chain connects TRBV11-3 to TRBJ2-1, with TRBD2 matching 11 bases. Germline V gene lookup returns CDR1 SGHNT and CDR2 YENEEA. The CDR3 runs 16 residues. With 3 bases clipped from V and 4 bases from J, the junction kept 5 bases outside the gene matches. The CDR3 reads CASSFRRLAGYNEQFF. The DNA of the CDR3 is TGTGCCAGCAGCTTCCGACGACTAGCGGGATACAATGAGCAGTTCTTC.

V gene TRBV5-1 combines with J gene TRBJ2-1, with TRBD1 matching over 7 bases. The CDR3 has 15 amino acids. Germline V lookup: CDR1 SGHRS, CDR2 YFSETQ. V trimming: 5 bases; J trimming: 1 base; junction bases outside the gene matches: 6. In DNA, the CDR3 is TGCGCCAGCAGAATCGAGACAGGGTCCTACAATGAGCAGTTCTTC. It specifies CASRIETGSYNEQFF.

V and J are TRBV5-4 and TRBJ2-7, with D possibly matching TRBD1 (5 bases). The V and J ends lost 1 base and 5 bases respectively, with 10 bases between them. Looked up from germline, CDR1 is SGHNT and CDR2 is YYREEE (reference sequence). The CDR3 is made up of 13 amino acids. The CDR3: CASSLSRVNEQYF. CDR3 bases: TGTGCCAGCAGCTTGTCCAGGGTAAACGAGCAGTACTTC.

The chain joins TRBV5-1 to TRBJ1-6; no clear D. The CDR3 is made up of 15 amino acids. The V end lost 2 bases, the J end lost 6 bases, and 12 bases lay between the germline ends. CDR1 and CDR2 from the germline V gene are SGHRS and YFSETQ. CDR3 sequence reads: CASSLAWDLNSPLHF. DNA of the CDR3: TGCGCCAGCAGCTTAGCGTGGGATCTTAATTCACCCCTCCACTTT.

The V call is TRBV29-1, the J call TRBJ1-5; TRBD1 might be the D (5 bases). The V gene's germline CDR1 is SQVTM and CDR2 ANQGSEA. The CDR3 loop spans 12 amino acids. Trimming shortened V by 4 bases and J by 4 bases, and 8 bases separated the two germline ends. Written as DNA, the CDR3 is TGCAGCGTTGGTGGGGGGAATCAGCCCCAGCATTTT. Its protein product is CSVGGGNQPQHF.

This chain uses TRBV5-1 with TRBJ2-3, with 8 nucleotides matching TRBD1. This CDR3 has 14 amino acids. V trimming: 6 bases; J trimming: 6 bases; junction bases outside the gene matches: 9. CDR1 and CDR2 from the germline V gene are SGHRS and YFSETQ. CDR3: CASNPGQGPDTQYF. The CDR3 DNA reads TGCGCCAGCAACCCCGGACAGGGCCCCGATACGCAGTATTTT.

The genes are TRBV10-2 and TRBJ2-1; D unclear. Per germline, CDR1 WSHSY and CDR2 SAAADI. V was clipped by 10 bases and J by 4 bases, with 8 bases between them. The CDR3 is 11 amino acids. The CDR3 coding sequence is TGCGCCACAAGGTCGTACAATGAGCAGTTCTTC. Translation: CATRSYNEQFF.

The chain recombines TRBV29-1 with TRBJ1-1, with D possibly being TRBD1 (5 bases). Per germline, CDR1 SQVTM and CDR2 ANQGSEA. The CDR3 runs to 16 residues. V lost 2 bases, J lost 3 bases, and 19 bases lay in between. The CDR3 reads CSVERGRADGYTEAFF. As DNA, the CDR3 is TGCAGCGTTGAACGGGGGAGGGCAGACGGGTACACTGAAGCTTTCTTT.

This chain connects TRBV6-1 to TRBJ2-2, with 8 bases identical to TRBD1. The J segment lost 5 bases and the V segment lost 7 bases, leaving 6 bases of the junction unmatched. CDR3 size: 14 residues. Germline values: CDR1 MNHNS, CDR2 SASEGT. CDR3 amino acids: CASNQGAETGELFF. Written as DNA, the CDR3 is TGTGCCAGCAACCAGGGGGCAGAGACCGGGGAGCTGTTTTTT.

The chain recombines TRBV25-1 with TRBJ1-1; D call uncertain. Trimming removed 1 base at V and 11 bases at J, with 20 bases between. There are 15 residues in the CDR3. From germline, CDR1 is MGHDK and CDR2 SYGVNS. The CDR3 loop reads CASSESSPGLQGAFF. The CDR3 region has the DNA TGTGCCAGCAGTGAATCCTCACCGGGCCTCCAAGGGGCTTTCTTT. Complete variable domain (other parts from reference TRBV25-1 and TRBJ1-1): EADIYQTPRYLVIGTGKKITLECSQTMGHDKMYWYQQDPGMELHLIHYSYGVNSTEKGDLSSESTVSRIRTEHFPLTLESARPSHTSQYLCASSESSPGLQGAFFGQGTRLTVV.

The J gene is TRBJ2-7, the V gene TRBV29-1, with D perhaps TRBD1 (5 bases). From germline, CDR1 is SQVTM and CDR2 ANQGSEA. The CDR3 has 15 residues. V was trimmed by 0 bases and J by 2 bases, leaving 14 bases between them. The CDR3 bases are TGCAGCGTTGAAGAAAACAATCTGGACACCTACGAGCAGTACTTC. Its protein product is CSVEENNLDTYEQYF.

J is TRBJ1-1 and V is TRBV5-6, with 11 bases that match TRBD1. V lost 3 bases, J lost 11 bases, and 6 bases stayed unmatched. Germline CDR1 is SGHDT and CDR2 is YYEEEE. The CDR3 contains 13 residues. CDR3: CASSWDRGVFAFF. CDR3 DNA: TGTGCCAGCAGCTGGGACAGGGGGGTCTTTGCTTTCTTT.